This T cell receptor beta chain was recovered during a study of OX40 agonist ivuxolimab in advanced cancers. On the study more broadly: Ivuxolimab, an agonistic anti-OX40 (CD134) antibody, was given to patients.

Losses at the gene ends were 1 base for V and 5 bases for J; bases not matched to a gene: 6. Germline V gives CDR1 SGHAT, CDR2 FQNNGV. The CDR3 totals 15 residues. Study-level findings and limits: More expanded clones were found, on average, in CD8+ than in CD4+ T cells.

As to this clone: Its antigen is unidentified.

Clones were read by immunoSEQ multiplex PCR, and TCRdb kept only the in-frame ones, dropping some. The data show around 38,000 clones, 92% seen once. The V and J genes are TRBV11-2 and TRBJ2-3, with 7 nucleotides matching TRBD2. The material was CD4+ or CD8+ T cells sorted from blood, obtained in a trial of the OX40 agonist ivuxolimab. The origin of this receptor is an adult with an advanced solid tumor such as melanoma, head and neck, liver or kidney cancer. CDR3 bases: TGTGCCAGCAGCTTAGTAGGAGGACTAGTAGATACGCAGTATTTT. Its protein product is CASSLVGGLVDTQYF.